The T cell receptor (beta chain) described here comes from a study of T cell responses to AZD1222 COVID-19 vaccine. Study-wide points: Reports indicate that nearly half of spike-specific TCRs are directed at unmutated variant regions. Seropositive at baseline were only six AZD1222 recipients.

This clone was picked up one time. What it recognizes is unknown. The trim removed 1 base at V and 6 bases at J, leaving 10 bases unmatched. The germline CDR1 and CDR2 sequences are SGHVS and FNYEAQ. There are 18 residues in the CDR3. Produced via immunoSEQ multiplex PCR; TCRdb's table is partial and in-frame only. The sample yields more than 95,000 clones, 70% to 90% seen once. Here the sequenced sample was peripheral blood, taken on day 0 of MenACWY control vaccination. The sequence was obtained from an adult in good health. V is TRBV7-6 and J is TRBJ2-2; 11 nucleotides align to TRBD1. The CDR3 DNA reads TGTGCCAGCAGCTTAGTCCAGCGGGGACAGGGGGGCCCCGGGGAGCTGTTTTTT. This sequence encodes CASSLVQRGQGGPGELFF.